This T cell receptor (beta chain) comes out of a study of control samples from healthy donors and cancer patients. Sequenced by immunoSEQ multiplex PCR; TCRdb stores in-frame clones only, minus some. The sample has fewer than 120,000 clones, roughly 90% seen once. This CDR3 region has 17 residues. V lost 4 bases and J lost 6; bases outside the gene matches: 20. Germline V CDR1 and CDR2: GTSNPN, SVGIG (reference sequence). Specimen: PBMCs. The chain joins TRBV30 to TRBJ1-1, with 7 bases fitting TRBD1. This clonotype was sampled from a woman aged 60-70 years with lung cancer. The CDR3 nucleotides are TGTGCCTGGACTTCTTACGGGCTCGGACAGGACGGGGCTGAAGCTTTCTTT. It yields the protein CAWTSYGLGQDGAEAFF.